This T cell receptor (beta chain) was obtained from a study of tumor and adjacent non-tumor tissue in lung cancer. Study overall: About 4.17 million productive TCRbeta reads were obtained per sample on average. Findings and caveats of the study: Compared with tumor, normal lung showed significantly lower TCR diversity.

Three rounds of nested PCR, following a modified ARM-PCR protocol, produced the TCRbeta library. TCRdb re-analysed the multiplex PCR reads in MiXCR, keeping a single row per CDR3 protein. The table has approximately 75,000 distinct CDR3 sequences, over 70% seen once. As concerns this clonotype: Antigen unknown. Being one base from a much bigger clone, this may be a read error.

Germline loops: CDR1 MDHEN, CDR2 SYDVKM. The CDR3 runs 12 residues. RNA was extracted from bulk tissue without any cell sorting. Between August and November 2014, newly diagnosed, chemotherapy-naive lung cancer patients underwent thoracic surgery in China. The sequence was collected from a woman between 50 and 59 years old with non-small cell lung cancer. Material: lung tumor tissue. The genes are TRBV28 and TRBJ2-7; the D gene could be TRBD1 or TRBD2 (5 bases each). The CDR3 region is CASSHPRGPLHF. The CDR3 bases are TGTGCCAGCAGTCACCCCCGGGGCCCCCTCCACTTC.